This TCR beta chain is from a study of T cell responses to AZD1222 COVID-19 vaccine. Study-wide results and caveats: Clonal diversity may have been underestimated, and the donors were mostly white British, with more females than males. Sampling captured repertoires only after the peak T cell response.

This table comes from immunoSEQ multiplex PCR, and its TCRdb copy is limited to in-frame clones, with some not included. The sample has just over 65,000 clones; roughly nine tenths are singletons. V was trimmed by 0 bases and J by 4 bases, leaving 4 bases between them. The CDR3 contains 12 residues. The germline gives CDR1 MNHEY, CDR2 SVGEGT. Comments on this clone: The antigen remains undetermined.

The V and J genes are TRBV6-2 or TRBV6-3 and TRBJ2-7, with no clear D. The TCR originated in an adult in good health. Sequenced material: peripheral blood, taken on day 0 of AZD1222 vaccination. DNA for the CDR3: TGTGCCAGCAGTTACTCGAGGTACGAGCAGTACTTC. Its protein product is CASSYSRYEQYF.